The clone carrying this T cell receptor (beta chain) was seen only a few times. One end of the junction does not line up with germline, which may come from a read error. As TCR cDNA was made by 5'RACE template switching, a universal primer site and UMIs were added. TCRdb redid the calling of the 5' RACE reads with MiXCR, one entry per CDR3 protein. The repertoire holds some 400,000 distinct CDR3 sequences, with approximately 19% as singletons. The sample belongs to a study of T cells after yellow fever vaccination. CDR1 is SGDLS and CDR2 is YYNGEE in the germline V gene. The CDR3 loop spans 15 amino acids.

The chain carries TRBV9 and TRBJ2-2; D is tentatively TRBD1 or TRBD2 (5 bases each). Material: PBMCs, obtained before the yellow fever booster vaccination. The clonotype was recovered from a man aged 18 to 30 who received the YFV17D yellow fever vaccine. The CDR3 reads CASSVADINTGELIF. The CDR3 coding sequence is TGTGCCAGCAGCGTAGCGGACATCAACACCGGGGAGCTGATTTTT.